Following are 5 T cell receptor beta chains from one sample sequenced in a study of prognosis after radiotherapy for stage I lung cancer (dated by TCRdb to 2020 to 2023). These reads were obtained on an Illumina HiSeq 3000. Two rounds of multiplex PCR were performed to amplify the TCR beta CDR3 region from genomic DNA. The first PCR round used primers specific to each TRBV and TRBJ gene, with sequences filed in Chinese patent CN105087789A. The public reads were reanalyzed by TCRdb: fastp trimming at Q25, MiXCR alignment, in-frame beta chains only. Identical CDR3 proteins give one entry, which carries the most common genes and DNA. The sample data list about 59,000 distinct CDR3 sequences, and more than 20% of these were observed just once. 6% to 9% of the sample is taken by the ten largest. The sequences come from PBMCs, collected before or after stereotactic body radiation therapy (not recorded which). These receptors all stem from a donor at least 50 years old with non-small cell lung cancer.

This clonotype was seen ten or more times. V and J are TRBV30 and TRBJ1-1, with a possible D match to TRBD1 (6 bases). The CDR3 sequence is 15 residues long. CDR1 and CDR2 from the germline V gene are GTSNPN and SVGIG (reference sequence). Trimming removed 1 base at V and 6 bases at J, with 18 bases between. As DNA, the CDR3 is TGTGCCTGGAGTGATCTAGGTCAGGGGTGGGCTGAAGCTTTCTTT. Protein: CAWSDLGQGWAEAFF.

In its sample, this clonotype was seen a few times. A much larger clone sits a single nucleotide away, making a read error possible. V and J are TRBV4-3 and TRBJ1-6, with D hard to call. Germline V gene sequence: CDR1 LGHNA, CDR2 YSLEER. CDR3 length equals 16 residues. This chain's CDR3 is CASRQEREGRGSPLHF. In DNA, the CDR3 is TGCGCCAGCAGACAAGAGAGAGAAGGACGAGGATCACCCCTCCACTTT.

This clonotype was seen repeatedly, ten times or more. This chain connects TRBV12-3 or TRBV12-4 to TRBJ2-2; D is uncertain. The germline V and J ends were trimmed by 8 bases and 9 bases, with 19 bases remaining between them. The CDR3 is 14 residues long. CDR3 residues: CASFWVGLGRELFF. In DNA, the CDR3 is TGTGCCAGCTTCTGGGTGGGCTTGGGCCGGGAGCTGTTTTTT.

This clonotype came up many times. The V and J genes are TRBV19 and TRBJ2-5; 10 positions agree with TRBD1. CDR3 length equals 13 residues. The ends lost 9 bases at V and 7 bases at J; junction bases unmatched: 8. Germline loops: CDR1 LNHDA, CDR2 SQIVND (reference sequence). The CDR3 nucleotides read TGTGCCAGCCGGACAGGGGGTAGTGGGACCCAGTACTTC. Amino acid sequence: CASRTGGSGTQYF.

The chain carries TRBV3-1 and TRBJ2-5; D is undetermined. The V end was cut by 4 bases, the J end by 4 bases, with 7 bases between. The CDR3 is 12 amino acids. Germline V gives CDR1 LGHDT, CDR2 YNNKEL (reference sequence). The chain's CDR3 is CASSPLGETQYF. The CDR3 nucleotides read TGTGCCAGCAGCCCATTGGGAGAGACCCAGTACTTC.